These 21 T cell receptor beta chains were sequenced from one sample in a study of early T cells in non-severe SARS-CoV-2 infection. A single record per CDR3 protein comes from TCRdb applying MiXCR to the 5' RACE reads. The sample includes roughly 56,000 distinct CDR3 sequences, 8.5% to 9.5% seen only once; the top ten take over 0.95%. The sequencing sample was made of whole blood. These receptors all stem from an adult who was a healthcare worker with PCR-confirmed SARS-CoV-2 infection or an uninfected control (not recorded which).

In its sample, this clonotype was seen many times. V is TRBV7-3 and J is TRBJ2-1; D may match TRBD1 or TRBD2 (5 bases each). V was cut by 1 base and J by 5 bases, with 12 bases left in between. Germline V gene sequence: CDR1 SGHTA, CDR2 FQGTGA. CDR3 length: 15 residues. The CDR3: CASSLIAGTNNEQFF. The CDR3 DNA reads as TGTGCCAGCAGCTTAATCGCTGGGACCAACAATGAGCAGTTCTTC.

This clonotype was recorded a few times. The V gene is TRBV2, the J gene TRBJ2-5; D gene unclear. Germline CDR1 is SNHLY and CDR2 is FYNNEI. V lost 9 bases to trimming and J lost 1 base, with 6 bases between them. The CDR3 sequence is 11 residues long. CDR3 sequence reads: CASDTQETQYF. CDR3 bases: TGTGCCAGTGATACCCAAGAGACCCAGTACTTC.

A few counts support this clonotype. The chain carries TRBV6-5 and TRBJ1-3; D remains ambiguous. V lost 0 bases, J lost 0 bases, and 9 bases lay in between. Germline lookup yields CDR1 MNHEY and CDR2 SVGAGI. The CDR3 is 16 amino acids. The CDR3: CASSYSFTDSGNTIYF. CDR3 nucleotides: TGTGCCAGCAGTTACTCGTTCACAGACTCTGGAAACACCATATATTTT.

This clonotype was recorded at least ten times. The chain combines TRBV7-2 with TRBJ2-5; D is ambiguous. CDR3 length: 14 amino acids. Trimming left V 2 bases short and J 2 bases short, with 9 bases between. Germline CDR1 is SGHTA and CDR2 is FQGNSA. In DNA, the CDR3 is TGTGCCAGCAGCTTATCCAGCGTGCAAGAGACCCAGTACTTC. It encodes CASSLSSVQETQYF.

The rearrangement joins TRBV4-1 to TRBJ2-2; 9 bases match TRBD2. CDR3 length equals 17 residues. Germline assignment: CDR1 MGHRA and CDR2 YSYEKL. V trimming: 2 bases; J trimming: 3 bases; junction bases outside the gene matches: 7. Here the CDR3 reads CASSQPLAGEHTGELFF. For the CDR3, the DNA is TGCGCCAGCAGCCAACCCTTAGCGGGGGAGCACACCGGGGAGCTGTTTTTT.

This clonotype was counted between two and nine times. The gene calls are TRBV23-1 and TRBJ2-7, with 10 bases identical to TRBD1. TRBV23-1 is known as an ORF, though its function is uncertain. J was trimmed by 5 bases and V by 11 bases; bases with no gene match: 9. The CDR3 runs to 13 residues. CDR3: CAHRDRGIHEQYV. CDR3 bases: TGCGCCCACCGGGACAGGGGAATCCACGAGCAGTACGTC.

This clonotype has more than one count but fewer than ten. The CDR3 DNA is TGTGCCAGCAGCTTGAGTCGGGGCCCCGGGGAGCTGTTTTTT. It specifies CASSLSRGPGELFF. The gene calls are TRBV5-5 and TRBJ2-2; D could derive from TRBD1 or TRBD2 (5 bases each). V gave up 1 base and J gave up 6 bases, with 10 bases separating them. The germline gives CDR1 SGHKS, CDR2 YYEKEE (reference sequence). CDR3 length equals 14 residues.

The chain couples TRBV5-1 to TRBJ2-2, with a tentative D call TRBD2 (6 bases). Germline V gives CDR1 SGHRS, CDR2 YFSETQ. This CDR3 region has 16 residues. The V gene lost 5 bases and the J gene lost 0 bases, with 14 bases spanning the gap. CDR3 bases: TGCGCCAGCAGAGCTAGCGCAGCCGCGAACACCGGGGAGCTGTTTTTT. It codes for CASRASAAANTGELFF.

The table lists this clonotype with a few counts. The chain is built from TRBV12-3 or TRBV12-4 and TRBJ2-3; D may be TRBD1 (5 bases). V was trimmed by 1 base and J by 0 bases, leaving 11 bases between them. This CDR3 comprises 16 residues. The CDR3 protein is CASSLGSQGSTDTQYF. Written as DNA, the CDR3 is TGTGCCAGCAGTTTAGGGTCCCAGGGTAGCACAGATACGCAGTATTTT.

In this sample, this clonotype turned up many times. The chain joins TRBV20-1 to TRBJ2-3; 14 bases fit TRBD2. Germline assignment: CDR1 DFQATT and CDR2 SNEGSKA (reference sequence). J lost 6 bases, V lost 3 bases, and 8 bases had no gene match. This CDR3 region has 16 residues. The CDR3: CSASQTSGGARDTQYF. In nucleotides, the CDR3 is TGCAGTGCTAGTCAGACTAGCGGGGGGGCCCGGGATACGCAGTATTTT.

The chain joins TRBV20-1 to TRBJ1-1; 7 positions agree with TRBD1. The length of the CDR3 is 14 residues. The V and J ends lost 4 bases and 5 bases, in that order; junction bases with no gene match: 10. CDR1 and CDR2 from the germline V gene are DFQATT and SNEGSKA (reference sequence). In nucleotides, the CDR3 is TGCAGTGCTACTCCGACAGGGATCGGTACTGAAGCTTTCTTT. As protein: CSATPTGIGTEAFF.

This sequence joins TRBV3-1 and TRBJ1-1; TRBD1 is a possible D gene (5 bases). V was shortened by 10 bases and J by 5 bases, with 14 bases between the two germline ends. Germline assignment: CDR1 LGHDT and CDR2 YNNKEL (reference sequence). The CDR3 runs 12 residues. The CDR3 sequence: CAITDGGTEAFF. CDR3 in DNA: TGTGCCATCACCGACGGGGGTACTGAAGCTTTCTTT.

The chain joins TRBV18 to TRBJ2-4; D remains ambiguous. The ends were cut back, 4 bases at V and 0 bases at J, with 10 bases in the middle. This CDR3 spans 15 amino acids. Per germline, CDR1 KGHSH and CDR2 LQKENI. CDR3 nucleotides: TGTGCCAGCTCACTGCGGACGGAAGCCAAAAACATTCAGTACTTC. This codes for CASSLRTEAKNIQYF.

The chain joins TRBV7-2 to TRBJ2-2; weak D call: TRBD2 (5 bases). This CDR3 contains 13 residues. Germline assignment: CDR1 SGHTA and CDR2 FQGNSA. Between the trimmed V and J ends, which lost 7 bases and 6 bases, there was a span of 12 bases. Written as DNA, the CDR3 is TGTGCCAGCATTGGGAGTTATGCCGGGGAGCTGTTTTTT. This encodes CASIGSYAGELFF.

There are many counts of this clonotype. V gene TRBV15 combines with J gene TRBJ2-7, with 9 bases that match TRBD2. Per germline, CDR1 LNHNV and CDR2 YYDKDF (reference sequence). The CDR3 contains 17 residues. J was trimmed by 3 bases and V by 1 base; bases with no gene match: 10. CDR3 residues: CATSRGSRLAGNYEQYV. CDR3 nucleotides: TGTGCCACCAGCAGAGGCAGTCGGCTAGCGGGGAACTACGAGCAGTACGTC.

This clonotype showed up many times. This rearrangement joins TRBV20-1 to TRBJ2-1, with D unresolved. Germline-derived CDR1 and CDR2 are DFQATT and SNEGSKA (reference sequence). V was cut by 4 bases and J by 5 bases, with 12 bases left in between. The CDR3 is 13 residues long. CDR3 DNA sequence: TGCAGTGCTACCCCAGGACGGGACAATGAGCAGTTCTTC. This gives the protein CSATPGRDNEQFF.

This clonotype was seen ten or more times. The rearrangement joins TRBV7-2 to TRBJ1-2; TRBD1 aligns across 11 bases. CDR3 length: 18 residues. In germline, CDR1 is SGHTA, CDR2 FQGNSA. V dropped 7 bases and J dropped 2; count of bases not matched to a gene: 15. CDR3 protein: CASTLSGTGGSGNYGYTF. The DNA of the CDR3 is TGTGCCAGCACCCTCTCCGGGACAGGGGGATCGGGCAACTATGGCTACACCTTC.

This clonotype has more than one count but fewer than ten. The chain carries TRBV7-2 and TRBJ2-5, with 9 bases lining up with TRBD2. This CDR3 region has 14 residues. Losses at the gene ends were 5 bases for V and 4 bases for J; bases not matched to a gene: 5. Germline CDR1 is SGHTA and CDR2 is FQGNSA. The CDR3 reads CASSVAGGRETQYF. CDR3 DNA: TGTGCCAGCAGCGTGGCGGGGGGGCGAGAGACCCAGTACTTC.

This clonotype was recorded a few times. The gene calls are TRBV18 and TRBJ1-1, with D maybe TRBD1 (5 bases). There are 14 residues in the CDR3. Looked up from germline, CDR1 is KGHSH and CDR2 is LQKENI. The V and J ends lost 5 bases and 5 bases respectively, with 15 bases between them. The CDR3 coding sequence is TGTGCCAGCTCAGGCGGGACCGCAGCAACTGAAGCTTTCTTT. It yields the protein CASSGGTAATEAFF.

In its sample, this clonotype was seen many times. CDR3 DNA: TGTGCCAGCAGCGTAGAAGGCAGCGGTGGAAATGAGCAGTTCTTC. The encoded protein is CASSVEGSGGNEQFF. V gene TRBV9 combines with J gene TRBJ2-1; TRBD2 is a possible D gene (5 bases). The CDR3 is made up of 15 amino acids. Trimming removed 0 bases at V and 7 bases at J, with 14 bases between. CDR1 is SGDLS and CDR2 is YYNGEE in the germline V gene.

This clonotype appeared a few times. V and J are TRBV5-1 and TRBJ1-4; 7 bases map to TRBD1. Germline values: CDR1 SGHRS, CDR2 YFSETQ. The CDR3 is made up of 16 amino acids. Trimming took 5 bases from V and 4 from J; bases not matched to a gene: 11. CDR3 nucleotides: TGCGCCAGCAGTCGCGCAGGGGGGAGGAATAATGAAAAACTGTTTTTT. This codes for CASSRAGGRNNEKLFF.